This passage covers 32 T cell receptor beta chains from one sample sequenced in a study of cytomegalovirus exposure and HLA in healthy donors. PCR amplification relied on 60 Vbeta primers (plus 13 Jbeta primers). Repertoires were generated with immunoSEQ multiplex PCR, while TCRdb's copy carries only in-frame clones and drops some. Listed are 55,000 or so clones; 9% to 15% falls within the top ten. Sequencing was performed on PBMCs. The receptors originated from a woman aged 25 to 45 in good health and CMV-seropositive.

The rearrangement joins TRBV6-5 to TRBJ2-7; 12 nucleotides match TRBD2. Germline trimming cut 6 bases from V and 4 bases from J; bases unmatched to any gene: 4. The CDR3 spans 14 residues. Germline lookup yields CDR1 MNHEY and CDR2 SVGAGI. Here the CDR3 reads CASSLTSGRYEQYF. CDR3 DNA sequence: TGTGCCAGCAGCCTTACTAGCGGGAGGTACGAGCAGTACTTC.

This sequence joins TRBV7-9 and TRBJ1-2; 11 bases are shared with TRBD1. Losses at the gene ends were 5 bases for V and 7 bases for J; bases not matched to a gene: 12. The CDR3 totals 16 residues. Germline lookup yields CDR1 SEHNR and CDR2 FQNEAQ (reference sequence). DNA of the CDR3: TGTGCCAGCAGCCCTGCGGACAGGGGGCTCCGAGGTGGCTACACCTTC. Encoded protein: CASSPADRGLRGGYTF.

The chain links TRBV6-1 to TRBJ1-1; possible D gene TRBD1, 6 bases. The germline gives CDR1 MNHNS, CDR2 SASEGT. CDR3 size: 14 residues. V lost 9 bases to trimming and J lost 6 bases, with 20 bases between them. For the CDR3, the DNA is TGTGCCAGTCGCAATAAGGCGGGGGCCCCTGAAGCTTTCTTT. Translation: CASRNKAGAPEAFF.

The CDR3 DNA reads TGTGCCAGCAGGAGCGGGCAGTACGAGCAGTACTTC. Encoded protein: CASRSGQYEQYF. The chain links TRBV2 to TRBJ2-7, with D possibly TRBD2 on 6 matching bases. CDR3 length equals 12 residues. Trimming left V 6 bases short and J 4 bases short, with 10 bases between. The V gene's germline CDR1 is SNHLY and CDR2 FYNNEI.

The chain combines TRBV7-2 with TRBJ2-4, with 7 positions matching TRBD1. This CDR3 contains 12 residues. V lost 4 bases, J lost 14 bases, and 8 bases stayed unmatched. From germline, CDR1 is SGHTA and CDR2 FQGNSA. CDR3 in amino acids: CASSWEGGQKYF. The CDR3 DNA sequence: TGTGCCAGCAGCTGGGAAGGGGGACAGAAGTACTTC.

V is TRBV9 and J is TRBJ2-7; TRBD1 is a possible D gene (6 bases). Germline lookup yields CDR1 SGDLS and CDR2 YYNGEE. The CDR3 has 15 amino acids. V shed 0 bases and J shed 0 bases, with 10 bases lying between them. Written as DNA, the CDR3 is TGTGCCAGCAGCGTAGGATCAGGGGCCTCCTACGAGCAGTACTTC. Protein: CASSVGSGASYEQYF.

The rearrangement joins TRBV6-6 to TRBJ1-1; no reliable D call. The CDR3 has 13 amino acids. The germline CDR1 and CDR2 sequences are MNHNY and SVGAGI (reference sequence). V shed 3 bases and J shed 5 bases, with 10 bases lying between them. The CDR3 DNA reads TGTGCCAGCAGTTATCTGAGGGAAACTGAAGCTTTCTTT. This sequence encodes CASSYLRETEAFF.

The chain combines TRBV6-7 with TRBJ1-5; possibly TRBD1 for D (6 bases). TRBV6-7 is filed as an ORF, its function uncertain. The CDR3 is made up of 14 amino acids. Trimming took off 6 bases at V and 7 bases at J, with 16 bases between the two ends. CDR3 amino acids: CASSPYRVRQPQHF. The CDR3, as DNA: TGTGCCAGCAGCCCTTACAGGGTTCGGCAGCCCCAGCATTTT.

This sequence joins TRBV19 and TRBJ1-2; TRBD1 aligns across 7 bases. Per the germline V gene, CDR1 is LNHDA and CDR2 is SQIVND (reference sequence). V lost 5 bases and J lost 5; bases outside the gene matches: 14. This CDR3 contains 16 residues. CDR3 DNA: TGTGCCAGTAGTCAACCCGCGGGACAGCGTACGTATGGCTACACCTTC. The encoded protein is CASSQPAGQRTYGYTF.

CDR3 loop: CASSPRGANTGELFF. DNA for the CDR3: TGTGCCAGTAGTCCCCGGGGGGCGAACACCGGGGAGCTGTTTTTT. The chain recombines TRBV19 with TRBJ2-2, with 7 bases that match TRBD2. This CDR3 is 15 amino acids long. V lost 5 bases, J lost 0 bases, and 3 bases stayed unmatched. Looked up from germline, CDR1 is LNHDA and CDR2 is SQIVND (reference sequence).

The chain links TRBV4-1 to TRBJ2-7; possibly TRBD2 for D (5 bases). Looked up from germline, CDR1 is MGHRA and CDR2 is YSYEKL. The CDR3 runs 15 residues. Between the trimmed V and J ends, which lost 0 bases and 3 bases, there was a span of 12 bases. CDR3 in amino acids: CASSQDLTRGYEQYF. The CDR3 nucleotides are TGCGCCAGCAGCCAAGATCTTACTAGAGGCTACGAGCAGTACTTC.

The chain couples TRBV11-3 to TRBJ2-5; a weak D match, TRBD1 (6 bases). CDR3 size: 15 residues. Deletions cut 5 bases from V and 5 bases from J, with 18 bases between. Germline V gene lookup returns CDR1 SGHNT and CDR2 YENEEA. The CDR3 spells CASSPRDTFLETQYF. Written as DNA, the CDR3 is TGTGCCAGCAGCCCTAGGGACACTTTCTTGGAGACCCAGTACTTC.

The genes are TRBV29-1 and TRBJ2-1; TRBD2 aligns across 12 bases. The trim removed 5 bases at V and 10 bases at J, leaving 9 bases unmatched. CDR1 and CDR2 (germline): SQVTM, ANQGSEA. This CDR3 has 14 amino acids. The CDR3: CSVKPSGGAEEQFF. DNA for the CDR3: TGCAGCGTTAAGCCTAGCGGGGGGGCCGAGGAGCAGTTCTTC.

This chain connects TRBV4-1 to TRBJ1-3; the D is unclear. The V and J ends lost 4 bases and 4 bases respectively, with 8 bases between them. The CDR3 consists of 13 residues. Germline loops: CDR1 MGHRA, CDR2 YSYEKL. CDR3 nucleotides: TGCGCCAGCAGCCCCCCCTCGGGAAACACCATATATTTT. Translated: CASSPPSGNTIYF.

This chain links TRBV18 with TRBJ2-5; D gene unclear. Germline V gene data show CDR1 as KGHSH and CDR2 as LQKENI. Trimming removed 3 bases from V and 5 bases from J, with 10 bases in between. This CDR3 contains 13 residues. The CDR3 coding sequence is TGTGCCAGCTCACCGTTAGTCGGGGAGACCCAGTACTTC. Amino acids: CASSPLVGETQYF.

The chain couples TRBV4-1 to TRBJ1-5; D possibly corresponds to TRBD1 (5 bases). The CDR3 has 16 residues. Trimming took off 3 bases at V and 2 bases at J, with 14 bases between the two ends. Germline values: CDR1 MGHRA, CDR2 YSYEKL. The CDR3 loop is CASSHISGVRNQPQHF. CDR3 DNA sequence: TGCGCCAGCAGCCACATCTCGGGGGTACGCAATCAGCCCCAGCATTTT.

The chain has TRBV5-6 and TRBJ2-3; the D gene is possibly TRBD1 (5 bases). Germline values: CDR1 SGHDT, CDR2 YYEEEE. The CDR3 sequence is 15 residues long. The V end lost 1 base, the J end lost 2 bases, and 11 bases lay between the germline ends. This chain's CDR3 is CASSLWGRATDTQYF. CDR3 DNA: TGTGCCAGCAGCTTGTGGGGCAGGGCCACAGATACGCAGTATTTT. The full variable domain, with the rest looked up from reference TRBV5-6 and TRBJ2-3, is DAGVTQSPTHLIKTRGQQVTLRCSPKSGHDTVSWYQQALGQGPQFIFQYYEEEERQRGNFPDRFSGHQFPNYSSELNVNALLLGDSALYLCASSLWGRATDTQYFGPGTRLTVL.

The gene calls are TRBV28 and TRBJ2-7; D is possibly TRBD1 (5 bases). Germline V gives CDR1 MDHEN, CDR2 SYDVKM. The V end lost 6 bases, the J end lost 1 base, and 10 bases lay between the germline ends. CDR3 size: 13 residues. CDR3 sequence: CASRTAGSYEQYF. DNA of the CDR3: TGTGCCAGCAGGACAGCTGGATCCTACGAGCAGTACTTC.

J is TRBJ2-3 and V is TRBV11-2; 7 nucleotides align to TRBD2. This CDR3 contains 15 residues. The germline gives CDR1 SGHAT, CDR2 FQNNGV. After removal of 1 base from V and 4 bases from J, the junction contained 5 bases not matched to a gene. The CDR3 is CASSLVAGFSDTQYF. The CDR3 DNA reads as TGTGCCAGCAGCTTAGTAGCGGGTTTTTCAGATACGCAGTATTTT.

The V gene is TRBV7-9, the J gene TRBJ1-2; D is perhaps TRBD1 (5 bases). Germline assignment: CDR1 SEHNR and CDR2 FQNEAQ (reference sequence). The germline V and J ends were trimmed by 3 bases and 6 bases, with 11 bases remaining between them. The CDR3 spans 13 residues. Here the CDR3 reads CASSFSGVDGYTF. CDR3 DNA sequence: TGTGCCAGCAGCTTTTCGGGGGTCGATGGCTACACCTTC.

The J gene is TRBJ2-5, the V gene TRBV30; D is unclear. The CDR3 is made up of 12 amino acids. Germline CDR1 GTSNPN, CDR2 SVGIG (reference sequence). V gave up 2 bases and J gave up 5 bases, with 9 bases separating them. The CDR3 bases are TGTGCCTGGAGTCTAAAGAGGGAGACCCAGTACTTC. It is translated as CAWSLKRETQYF.

This CDR3 reads CASSRGVGASQEQYF. The CDR3 DNA reads as TGTGCCAGCTCACGGGGCGTGGGGGCGTCGCAGGAGCAGTACTTC. The chain recombines TRBV18 with TRBJ2-7; tentative D call: TRBD1 (6 bases). This CDR3 spans 15 amino acids. V lost 4 bases, J lost 7 bases, and 20 bases lay in between. Germline loops: CDR1 KGHSH, CDR2 LQKENI.

V is TRBV13 and J is TRBJ1-1, with no clear D. Between the trimmed V and J ends, which lost 1 base and 4 bases, there was a span of 19 bases. There are 17 residues in the CDR3. Germline V CDR1 and CDR2: PRHDT, FYEKMQ (reference sequence). The CDR3 sequence: CASSLVYVPRAVTEAFF. The DNA for the CDR3 is TGTGCCAGCAGCTTAGTATACGTCCCTCGAGCGGTCACTGAAGCTTTCTTT.

The chain recombines TRBV18 with TRBJ2-7, with TRBD2 identical over 7 bases. Germline loops: CDR1 KGHSH, CDR2 LQKENI. The CDR3 totals 13 residues. V was pared by 6 bases and J by 3 bases, with 5 bases of the junction left unmatched. CDR3 sequence: CASSAGEGYEQYF. The CDR3 DNA follows: TGTGCCAGCTCGGCGGGGGAAGGCTACGAGCAGTACTTC.

This chain uses TRBV6-6 with TRBJ2-1, with 8 bases fitting TRBD1. This CDR3 has 16 residues. After removal of 7 bases from V and 5 bases from J, the junction contained 13 bases not matched to a gene. The germline V gene encodes CDR1 MNHNY and CDR2 SVGAGI (reference sequence). CDR3 region: CASNLDGTGADNEQFF. The CDR3 DNA reads TGTGCCAGCAACCTAGATGGGACAGGAGCCGACAATGAGCAGTTCTTC.

This sequence joins TRBV11-3 and TRBJ1-1, with 8 bases aligning to TRBD1. Germline trimming cut 5 bases from V and 1 base from J; bases unmatched to any gene: 9. The CDR3 is made up of 16 amino acids. The germline V gene has CDR1 SGHNT and CDR2 YENEEA. In DNA, the CDR3 is TGTGCCAGCAGCCCCCGACAGGGGAGGGAGAACACTGAAGCTTTCTTT. This gives the protein CASSPRQGRENTEAFF.

The chain employs TRBV5-1 and TRBJ1-1; TRBD1 aligns across 7 bases. The junction had 10 bases not matched to a gene; V was cut back by 5 bases and J by 3 bases. The CDR3 has 15 amino acids. CDR1 and CDR2 from the germline V gene are SGHRS and YFSETQ. As DNA, the CDR3 is TGCGCCAGCAGGAGACAGGGAGGAATAGACACTGAAGCTTTCTTT. This sequence encodes CASRRQGGIDTEAFF.

The CDR3 coding sequence is TGTGCCAGCAGCTTGTTCAGGGGTGGCGGTCAGCCCCAGCATTTT. This sequence encodes CASSLFRGGGQPQHF. V gene TRBV5-8 combines with J gene TRBJ1-5, with D possibly matching TRBD1 (6 bases). The germline V and J ends were trimmed by 1 base and 6 bases, with 14 bases remaining between them. The CDR3 runs 15 residues. CDR1 is SGHTS, CDR2 YDEGEE, per germline.

CDR3 nucleotide sequence: TGCGCCAGCAGCAACGGACAGCAGAACACTGAAGCTTTCTTT. Amino acid sequence: CASSNGQQNTEAFF. The gene calls are TRBV5-1 and TRBJ1-1, with TRBD1 as a possible D gene (6 bases). Germline loops: CDR1 SGHRS, CDR2 YFSETQ. This CDR3 is 14 amino acids long. The V end lost 4 bases, the J end lost 1 base, and 11 bases lay between the germline ends.

The gene calls are TRBV6-5 and TRBJ2-7; a weak D match, TRBD1 (6 bases). V was pared by 4 bases and J by 2 bases, with 12 bases between. Germline CDR1 and CDR2: MNHEY and SVGAGI. This CDR3 is built from 14 residues. The CDR3 DNA reads TGTGCCAGCAGTTTAGGCCAGGGGACCTACGAGCAGTACTTC. Its translation: CASSLGQGTYEQYF.

This chain uses TRBV6-5 with TRBJ2-7; a weak D match, TRBD2 (6 bases). The V gene's germline CDR1 is MNHEY and CDR2 SVGAGI. Trimming left V 0 bases short and J 3 bases short, with 6 bases between. The CDR3 spans 13 residues. CDR3 amino acids: CASSYSEGYEQYF. The CDR3 nucleotides read TGTGCCAGCAGTTACTCGGAGGGCTACGAGCAGTACTTC.

The chain carries TRBV2 and TRBJ2-5, with 10 positions matching TRBD2. The germline gives CDR1 SNHLY, CDR2 FYNNEI. The CDR3 covers 19 residues. J gave up 4 bases and V 3 bases, and 17 bases lay outside the gene matches. CDR3 protein: CASSEVLAGASVLGETQYF. DNA for the CDR3: TGTGCCAGCAGTGAGGTGCTAGCGGGGGCCAGTGTTCTTGGAGAGACCCAGTACTTC.